This TCR beta chain emerged from a study of T cell responses to AZD1222 COVID-19 vaccine. Libraries were prepared by immunoSEQ multiplex PCR; TCRdb keeps only in-frame clonotypes and omits some of them. This table holds about 97,000 clones, more than 70% found once. Losses at the gene ends were 10 bases for V and 7 bases for J; bases not matched to a gene: 12. Per germline, CDR1 SNHLY and CDR2 FYNNEI. CDR3 length equals 14 residues. The sequenced sample was peripheral blood, obtained on day 0 of AZD1222 vaccination. The rearrangement uses TRBV2 and TRBJ2-2; 7 bases agree with TRBD2. This TCR was recovered from an adult in good health. The CDR3 loop is CAIESGAAYGELFF. CDR3 coding DNA: TGTGCCATTGAGAGCGGGGCTGCTTACGGGGAGCTGTTTTTT.